This T cell receptor (beta chain) appears in the sequencing data of a study of blood T cells in healthy people across ages. General study results and limits: Long-lived donors had more naive CD4+ cells and higher diversity than aged donors.

CDR3 length equals 15 residues. J lost 7 bases, V lost 4 bases, and 10 bases had no gene match. Germline V gene data show CDR1 as MNHEY and CDR2 as SMNVEV (reference sequence). Through a sample-barcoded 5' primer and a J-beta primer mix, a second PCR was run for roughly 6 to 12 cycles. TCRdb re-derived calls from the 5' RACE reads in MiXCR, one entry per CDR3 protein. Of 1.5 million to 1.9 million distinct CDR3 sequences in the sample, 35% to 45% are singletons; the top ten hold around 4%. To note about this clonotype: Its antigen is as yet unknown.

This sequence was found in a woman aged 18-30 years in good health. Sequences were obtained from blood. The J gene is TRBJ1-2, the V gene TRBV27; 9 positions match TRBD1. CDR3 residues: CASSSHRGRTSGYTF. The CDR3 DNA reads TGTGCCAGCAGTTCACACAGGGGGCGAACGAGTGGCTACACCTTC.